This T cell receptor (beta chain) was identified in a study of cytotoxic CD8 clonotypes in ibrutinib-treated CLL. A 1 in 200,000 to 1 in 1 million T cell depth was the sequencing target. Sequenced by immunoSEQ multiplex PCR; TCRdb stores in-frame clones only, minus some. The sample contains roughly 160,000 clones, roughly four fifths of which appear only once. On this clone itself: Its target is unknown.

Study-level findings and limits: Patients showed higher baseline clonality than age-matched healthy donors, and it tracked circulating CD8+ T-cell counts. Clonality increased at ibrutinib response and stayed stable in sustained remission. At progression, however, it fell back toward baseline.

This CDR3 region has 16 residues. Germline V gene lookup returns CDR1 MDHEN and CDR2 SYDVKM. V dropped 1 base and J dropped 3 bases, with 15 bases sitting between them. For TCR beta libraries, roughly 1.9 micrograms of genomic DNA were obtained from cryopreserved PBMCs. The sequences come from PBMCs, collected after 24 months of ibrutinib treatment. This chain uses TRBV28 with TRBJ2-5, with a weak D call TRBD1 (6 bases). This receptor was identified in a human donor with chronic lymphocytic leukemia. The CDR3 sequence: CASSLSGTLTEETQYF. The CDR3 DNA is TGTGCCAGCAGTTTATCCGGGACACTTACGGAAGAGACCCAGTACTTC.